This TCR beta chain was recovered during a study of T cells in tuberculosis. The V gene lost 0 bases and the J gene lost 0 bases, with 7 bases spanning the gap. There are 15 residues in the CDR3. Germline-derived CDR1 and CDR2 are SGHRS and YFSETQ. The method was immunoSEQ multiplex PCR; TCRdb's version includes in-frame clones alone and lacks a portion of them. The repertoire consists of over 30,000 clones, with around 97% occurring once and the leading ten covering 6.2%. This TCR came from a donor aged 10 to 29 with latent tuberculosis or without tuberculosis infection. This chain connects TRBV5-1 to TRBJ2-1; D is perhaps TRBD1 (5 bases). Sequencing input: PBMCs. The CDR3 protein is CASSLGQGSYNEQFF. The CDR3 nucleotides are TGCGCCAGCAGCTTGGGGCAGGGCTCCTACAATGAGCAGTTCTTC.